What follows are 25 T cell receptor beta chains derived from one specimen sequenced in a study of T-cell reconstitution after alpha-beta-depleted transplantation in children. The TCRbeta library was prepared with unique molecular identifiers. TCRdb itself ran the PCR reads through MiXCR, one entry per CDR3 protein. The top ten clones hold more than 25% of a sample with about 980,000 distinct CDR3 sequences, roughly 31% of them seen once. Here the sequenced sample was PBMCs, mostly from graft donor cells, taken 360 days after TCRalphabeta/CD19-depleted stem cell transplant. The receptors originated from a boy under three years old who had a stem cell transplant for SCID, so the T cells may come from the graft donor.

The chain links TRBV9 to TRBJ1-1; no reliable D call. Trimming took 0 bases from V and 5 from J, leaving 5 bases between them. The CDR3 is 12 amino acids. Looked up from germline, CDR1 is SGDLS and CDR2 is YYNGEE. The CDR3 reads CASSVEGTEAFF. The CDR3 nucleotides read TGTGCCAGCAGCGTAGAGGGAACTGAAGCTTTCTTT.

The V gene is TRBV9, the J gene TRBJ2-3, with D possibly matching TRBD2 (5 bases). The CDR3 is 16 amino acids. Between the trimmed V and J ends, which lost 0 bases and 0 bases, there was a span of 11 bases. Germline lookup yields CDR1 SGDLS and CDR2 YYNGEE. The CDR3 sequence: CASSVELALSTDTQYF. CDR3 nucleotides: TGTGCCAGCAGCGTAGAGCTAGCCCTTAGCACAGATACGCAGTATTTT.

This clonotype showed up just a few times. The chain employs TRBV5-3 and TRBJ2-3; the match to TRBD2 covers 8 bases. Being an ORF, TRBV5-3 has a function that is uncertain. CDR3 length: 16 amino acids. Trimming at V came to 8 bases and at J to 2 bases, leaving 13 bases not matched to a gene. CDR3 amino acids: CASRQKLADITDTQYF. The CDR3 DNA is TGTGCCAGTCGGCAGAAACTAGCGGATATCACAGATACGCAGTATTTT.

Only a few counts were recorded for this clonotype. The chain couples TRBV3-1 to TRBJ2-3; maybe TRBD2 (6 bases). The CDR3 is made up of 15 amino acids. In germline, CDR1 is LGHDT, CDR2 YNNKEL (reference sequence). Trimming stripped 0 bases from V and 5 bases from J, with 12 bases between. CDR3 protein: CASSQDGAGRDTQYF. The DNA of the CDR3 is TGTGCCAGCAGCCAAGACGGGGCCGGGAGAGATACGCAGTATTTT.

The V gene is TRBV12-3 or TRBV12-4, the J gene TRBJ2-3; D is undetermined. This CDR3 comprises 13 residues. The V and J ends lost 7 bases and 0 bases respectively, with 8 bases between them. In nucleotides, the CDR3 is TGTGCCAGCACCCCCGGGAGCACAGATACGCAGTATTTT. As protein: CASTPGSTDTQYF.

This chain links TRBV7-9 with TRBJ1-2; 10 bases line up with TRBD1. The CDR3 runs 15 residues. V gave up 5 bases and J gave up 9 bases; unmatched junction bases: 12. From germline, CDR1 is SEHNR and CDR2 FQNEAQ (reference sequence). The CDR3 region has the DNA TGTGCCAGCAGCCGGGACAGGGGCACAGCCATGAGCTACACCTTC. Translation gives CASSRDRGTAMSYTF.

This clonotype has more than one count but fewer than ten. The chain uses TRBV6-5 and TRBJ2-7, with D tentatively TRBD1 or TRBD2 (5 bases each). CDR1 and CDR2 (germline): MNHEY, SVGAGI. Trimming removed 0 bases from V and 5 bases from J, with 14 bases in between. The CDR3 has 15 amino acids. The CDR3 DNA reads TGTGCCAGCAGTTACTCAAACGAGGGGTGGAACGAGCAGTACTTC. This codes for CASSYSNEGWNEQYF.

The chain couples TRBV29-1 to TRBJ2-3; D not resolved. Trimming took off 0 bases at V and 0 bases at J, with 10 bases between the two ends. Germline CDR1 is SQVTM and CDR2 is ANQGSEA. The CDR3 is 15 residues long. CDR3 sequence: CSVEDPGPSTDTQYF. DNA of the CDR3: TGCAGCGTTGAAGACCCAGGCCCTAGCACAGATACGCAGTATTTT.

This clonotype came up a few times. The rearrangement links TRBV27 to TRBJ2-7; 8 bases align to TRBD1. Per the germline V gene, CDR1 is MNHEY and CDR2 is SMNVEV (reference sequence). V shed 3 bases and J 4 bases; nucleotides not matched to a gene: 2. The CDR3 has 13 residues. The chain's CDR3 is CASSFTGGYEQYF. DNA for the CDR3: TGTGCCAGCAGTTTTACAGGGGGTTACGAGCAGTACTTC.

CDR3 bases: TGTGCCAGCAGCTTAGGGTGGACAGCCGCAACTAATGAAAAACTGTTTTTT. As protein: CASSLGWTAATNEKLFF. The V gene is TRBV11-2, the J gene TRBJ1-4; a possible D gene is TRBD1 (6 bases). The ends were cut back, 1 base at V and 0 bases at J, with 12 bases in the middle. This CDR3 is 17 amino acids long. Germline lookup yields CDR1 SGHAT and CDR2 FQNNGV.

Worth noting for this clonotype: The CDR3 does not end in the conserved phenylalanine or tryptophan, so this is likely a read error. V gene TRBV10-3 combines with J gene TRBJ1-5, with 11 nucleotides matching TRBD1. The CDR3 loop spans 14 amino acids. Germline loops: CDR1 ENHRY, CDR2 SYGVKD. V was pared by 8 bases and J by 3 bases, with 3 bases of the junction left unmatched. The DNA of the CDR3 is TGTGCCATCGGGACAGGGGGACCCAATCAGCCCCAGCATGTT. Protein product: CAIGTGGPNQPQHV.

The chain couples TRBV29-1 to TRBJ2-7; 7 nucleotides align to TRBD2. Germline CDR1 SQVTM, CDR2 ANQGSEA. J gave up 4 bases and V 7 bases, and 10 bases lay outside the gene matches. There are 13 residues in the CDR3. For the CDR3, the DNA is TGCAGCGCCCCAGGGAGGGAAATGTACGAGCAGTACTTC. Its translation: CSAPGREMYEQYF.

CDR3 sequence reads: CASSERKQGYEQYF. CDR3 in DNA: TGTGCCAGCAGCGAGAGAAAACAGGGGTACGAGCAGTACTTC. The rearrangement joins TRBV9 to TRBJ2-7; 7 nucleotides match TRBD1. Losses at the gene ends were 3 bases for V and 4 bases for J; bases not matched to a gene: 7. The length of the CDR3 is 14 residues. Germline V gives CDR1 SGDLS, CDR2 YYNGEE. Full variable domain (missing parts from reference TRBV9 and TRBJ2-7): DSGVTQTPKHLITATGQRVTLRCSPRSGDLSVYWYQQSLDQGLQFLIQYYNGEERAKGNILERFSAQQFPDLHSELNLSSLELGDSALYFCASSERKQGYEQYFGPGTRLTVT.

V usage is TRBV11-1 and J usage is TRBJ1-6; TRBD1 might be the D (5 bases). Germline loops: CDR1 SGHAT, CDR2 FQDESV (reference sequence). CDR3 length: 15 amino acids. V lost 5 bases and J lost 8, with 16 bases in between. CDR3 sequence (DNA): TGTGCCAGCAGCCCGGCGGGGGTTTGGGATTCACCCCTCCACTTT. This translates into CASSPAGVWDSPLHF.

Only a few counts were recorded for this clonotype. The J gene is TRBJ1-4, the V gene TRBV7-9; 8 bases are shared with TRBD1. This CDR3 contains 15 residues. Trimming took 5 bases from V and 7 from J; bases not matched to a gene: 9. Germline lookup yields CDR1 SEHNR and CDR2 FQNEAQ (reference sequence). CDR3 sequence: CASSRSDRVREKLFF. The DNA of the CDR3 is TGTGCCAGCAGCCGGTCGGACAGGGTGCGTGAAAAACTGTTTTTT.

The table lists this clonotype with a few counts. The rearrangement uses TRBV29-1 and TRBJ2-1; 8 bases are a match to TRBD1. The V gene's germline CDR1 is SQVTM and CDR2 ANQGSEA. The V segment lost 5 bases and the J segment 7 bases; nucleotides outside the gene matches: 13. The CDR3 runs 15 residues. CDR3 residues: CSVFVGTGFKNEQFF. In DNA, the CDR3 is TGCAGCGTTTTCGTAGGGACAGGATTCAAGAATGAGCAGTTCTTC.

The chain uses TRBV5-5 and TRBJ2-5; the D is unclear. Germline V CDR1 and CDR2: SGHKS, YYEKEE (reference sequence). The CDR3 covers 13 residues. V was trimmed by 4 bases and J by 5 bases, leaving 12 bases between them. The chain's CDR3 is CASSPRTLETQYF. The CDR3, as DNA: TGTGCCAGCAGCCCCAGAACCCTGGAGACCCAGTACTTC.

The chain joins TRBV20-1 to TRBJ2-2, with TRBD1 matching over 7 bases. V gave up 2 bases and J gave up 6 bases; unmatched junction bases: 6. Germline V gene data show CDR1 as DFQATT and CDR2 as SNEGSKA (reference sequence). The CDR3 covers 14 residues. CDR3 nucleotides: TGCAGTGCTAGAATCGACAGGGTCTCCGGGGAGCTGTTTTTT. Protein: CSARIDRVSGELFF.

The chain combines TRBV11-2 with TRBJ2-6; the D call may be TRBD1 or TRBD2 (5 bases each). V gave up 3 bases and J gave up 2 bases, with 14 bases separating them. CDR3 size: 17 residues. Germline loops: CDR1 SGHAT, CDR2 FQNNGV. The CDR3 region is CASSLGVTAAGANVLTF. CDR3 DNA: TGTGCCAGCAGCTTGGGGGTGACAGCAGCTGGGGCCAACGTCCTGACTTTC.

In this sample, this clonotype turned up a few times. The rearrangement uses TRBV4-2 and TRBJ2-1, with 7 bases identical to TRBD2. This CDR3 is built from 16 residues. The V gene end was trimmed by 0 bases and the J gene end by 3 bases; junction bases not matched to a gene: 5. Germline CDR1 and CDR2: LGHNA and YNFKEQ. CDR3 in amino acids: CASSQDLGGSYNEQFF. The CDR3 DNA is TGTGCCAGCAGCCAAGATCTGGGAGGGAGCTACAATGAGCAGTTCTTC.

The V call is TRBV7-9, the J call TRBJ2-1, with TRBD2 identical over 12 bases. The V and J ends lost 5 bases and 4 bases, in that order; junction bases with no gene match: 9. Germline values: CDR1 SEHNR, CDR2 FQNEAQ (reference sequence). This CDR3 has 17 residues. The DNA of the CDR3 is TGTGCCAGCAGCCCTTCGGGACTAGCGGGTCTATACAATGAGCAGTTCTTC. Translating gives CASSPSGLAGLYNEQFF.

In DNA, the CDR3 is TGTGCCAGCAGTTCCTCCAGGCTAGCGGGCGACACCGGGGAGCTGTTTTTT. The encoded protein is CASSSSRLAGDTGELFF. The genes are TRBV12-3 or TRBV12-4 and TRBJ2-2, with 8 bases matching TRBD2. Losses at the gene ends were 4 bases for V and 3 bases for J; bases not matched to a gene: 10. The CDR3 is 17 residues long.

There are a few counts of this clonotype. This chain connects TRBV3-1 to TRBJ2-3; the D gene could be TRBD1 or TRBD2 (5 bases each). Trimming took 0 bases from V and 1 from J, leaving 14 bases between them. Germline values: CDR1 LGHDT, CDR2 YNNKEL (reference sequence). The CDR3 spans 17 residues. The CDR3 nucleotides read TGTGCCAGCAGCCAAGAGGGGGACCTACGACGCACAGATACGCAGTATTTT. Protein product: CASSQEGDLRRTDTQYF.

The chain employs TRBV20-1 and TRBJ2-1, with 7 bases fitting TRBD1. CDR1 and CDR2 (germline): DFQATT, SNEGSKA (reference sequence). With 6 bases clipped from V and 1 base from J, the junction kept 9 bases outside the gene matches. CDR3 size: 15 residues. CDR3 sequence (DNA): TGCAGTGCAGGAGCATACAGGGGTTCCTACAATGAGCAGTTCTTC. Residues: CSAGAYRGSYNEQFF.

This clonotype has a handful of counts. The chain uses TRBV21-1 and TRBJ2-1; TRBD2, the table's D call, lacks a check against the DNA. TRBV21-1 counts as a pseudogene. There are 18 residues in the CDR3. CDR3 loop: CASSNPSPASSSYNEQFF. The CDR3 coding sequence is TGTGCCAGCAGCAACCCTAGTCCAGCCTCAAGCTCCTACAATGAGCAGTTCTTC.